A selection of T cell receptor beta chains follows, all from one sample in a study of T cells in narcolepsy. Libraries were prepared by immunoSEQ multiplex PCR; TCRdb keeps only in-frame clonotypes and omits some of them. This table has approximately 25,000 clones, about 60% appearing once. Material: memory (CD45RA-) CD4+ T cells from blood. These receptor sequences come from a human donor in good health. Each CDR3 is given with its conserved first and last residue. A D gene is named only where the DNA matches it firmly. Clone size is not always given. Where it is, it says once, few, many or a class for expanded clones.

TRBD1 NA TRBJ1-3 TRBV30 CAWSQGQVTSGNTIYF TGTGCCTGGTCCCAGGGACAGGTAACCTCTGGAAACACCATATATTTT
NA NA TRBJ2-5 TRBV11-2 CASSVQETQYF TGTGCCAGCAGCGTCCAAGAGACCCAGTACTTC
TRBD1 NA TRBJ1-3 TRBV6-6 CASSLQGTGNTIYF TGTGCCAGCAGTTTACAGGGGACTGGAAACACCATATATTTT
TRBD1 NA TRBJ2-2 TRBV30 CAWSVTGGSGELFF TGTGCCTGGAGTGTAACAGGGGGCTCCGGGGAGCTGTTTTTT
NA NA TRBJ1-2 TRBV4-3 CASSQVGGRSGYTF TGCGCCAGCAGCCAAGTGGGGGGAAGATCTGGCTACACCTTC
NA NA TRBJ2-4 TRBV7-2 CASSLEGPGGNIQYF TGTGCCAGCAGTCTCGAGGGGCCAGGAGGAAACATTCAGTACTTC
NA few TRBJ1-2 TRBV19 CASSIHRADYGYTF TGTGCCAGTAGTATACACAGGGCCGACTATGGCTACACCTTC
TRBD1 NA TRBJ1-5 TRBV18 CASSPLGQGGNQPQHF TGTGCCAGCTCACCCTTGGGACAGGGAGGCAATCAGCCCCAGCATTTT
NA once TRBJ2-3 TRBV11-2 CASSLTRNTDTQYF TGTGCCAGCAGCTTAACGCGGAACACAGATACGCAGTATTTT
TRBD1 NA TRBJ1-6 TRBV7-3 CASSSTGRTDSPLHF TGTGCCAGCAGCTCGACAGGGAGAACGGATTCACCCCTCCACTTT
NA NA TRBJ1-2 TRBV10-3 CAISESGDYERSQGAVNYGYTF TGTGCCATCAGTGAGTCGGGAGATTACGAGAGGTCACAGGGCGCTGTTAACTATGGCTACACCTTC
NA NA TRBJ2-2 TRBV19 CASRQGIGELFF TGTGCCAGCAGGCAGGGGATCGGGGAGCTGTTTTTT
TRBD2 NA TRBJ2-5 TRBV6-7 CASNVTSGGAGETQYF TGTGCCAGCAATGTGACTAGCGGGGGGGCTGGAGAGACCCAGTACTTC
NA NA TRBJ2-4 TRBV7-2 CASSLAQGAKNIQYF TGTGCCAGCAGCTTAGCGCAGGGGGCCAAAAACATTCAGTACTTC
NA NA TRBJ1-5 TRBV18 CASSPTSDQPQHF TGTGCCAGCTCACCGACATCTGATCAGCCCCAGCATTTT
TRBD1 NA TRBJ1-4 TRBV9 CASSSRQGMREKLFF TGTGCCAGCAGCTCGAGACAGGGAATGAGGGAAAAACTGTTTTTT
TRBD1 NA TRBJ2-5 TRBV4-2 CASSQDPIGTGWGETQYF TGTGCCAGCAGCCAAGATCCGATCGGGACAGGGTGGGGAGAGACCCAGTACTTC
NA NA TRBJ2-5 TRBV7-3 CASSLTGTSQETQYF TGTGCCAGCAGCCTCACCGGGACTTCCCAAGAGACCCAGTACTTC
TRBD2 NA TRBJ2-1 TRBV11-3 CASSLGGGGYNEQFF TGTGCCAGCAGCTTAGGTGGCGGGGGGTACAATGAGCAGTTCTTC
NA NA TRBJ2-3 TRBV25-1 CASGLRGFPDTQYF TGTGCCAGCGGTCTCAGGGGTTTCCCAGATACGCAGTATTTT
NA few TRBJ1-2 TRBV7-9 CASSRTGLDYGYTF TGTGCCAGCAGCCGCACGGGGTTGGACTATGGCTACACCTTC
TRBD1 once TRBJ2-3 TRBV7-3 CASSLGQGALDTQYF TGTGCCAGCAGCCTCGGACAGGGGGCGTTAGATACGCAGTATTTT
NA few TRBJ2-7 TRBV6-1 CASSRDQWGEQYF TGTGCCAGCAGCAGGGACCAGTGGGGCGAGCAGTACTTC
NA NA TRBJ2-7 TRBV28 CASSRSWASYEQYF TGTGCCAGCAGCCGGTCTTGGGCATCCTACGAGCAGTACTTC
NA NA TRBJ1-1 TRBV10-3 CAIATNSPAGEAFF TGTGCCATCGCCACTAACAGTCCTGCTGGTGAAGCTTTCTTT
TRBD2 once TRBJ2-1 TRBV29-1 CSVGLAGVFNEQFF TGCAGCGTTGGCCTAGCGGGGGTCTTCAATGAGCAGTTCTTC
NA NA TRBJ2-2 TRBV7-3 CASSLVTGELFF TGTGCCAGCAGCTTAGTCACCGGGGAGCTGTTTTTT
NA NA TRBJ1-1 TRBV6-1 CASGLGGRETEAFF TGTGCCAGCGGTCTCGGGGGCCGGGAAACTGAAGCTTTCTTT
NA once TRBJ1-3 TRBV20-1 CSARGNNTIYF TGCAGTGCTAGAGGCAACAACACCATATATTTT
TRBD1 NA TRBJ1-1 TRBV18 CASSPSTGLDTEAFF TGTGCCAGCTCACCGTCGACAGGGTTGGACACTGAAGCTTTCTTT
NA NA TRBJ2-3 TRBV7-9 CASSPRGPDTQYF TGTGCCAGCAGCCCTAGAGGCCCAGATACGCAGTATTTT
NA few TRBJ2-5 TRBV2 CASKVRTAKETQYF TGTGCCAGCAAAGTTAGGACAGCGAAAGAGACCCAGTACTTC
NA few TRBJ2-2 TRBV2 CASMGAAGGPTGELFF TGTGCCAGCATGGGGGCAGCCGGGGGGCCTACCGGGGAGCTGTTTTTT
NA NA TRBJ1-2 TRBV7-2 CASSLSYSETNYGYTF TGTGCCAGCAGCTTAAGCTACTCCGAAACTAACTATGGCTACACCTTC
NA NA TRBJ2-7 TRBV5-5 CASSLFGGTYYEQYF TGTGCCAGCAGCTTATTTGGCGGGACTTACTACGAGCAGTACTTC
NA medium-sized TRBJ2-3 TRBV18 CASSPLPTDTQYF TGTGCCAGCTCACCACTTCCGACAGATACGCAGTATTTT
TRBD1 NA TRBJ1-1 TRBV28 CAGSKPGQGNTEAFF TGTGCCGGCAGTAAGCCGGGACAGGGGAACACTGAAGCTTTCTTT
NA NA TRBJ1-3 TRBV10-1 CASSVARPVTGNTIYF TGCGCCAGCAGTGTCGCCAGGCCCGTTACTGGAAACACCATATATTTT
NA NA TRBJ1-2 TRBV28 CASSLRPYGYTF TGTGCCAGCAGTTTACGGCCCTATGGCTACACCTTC
TRBD2 few TRBJ2-1 TRBV5-6 CASSLAGTSSNEQFF TGTGCCAGCAGCTTGGCCGGGACTAGTTCCAATGAGCAGTTCTTC
TRBD2 NA TRBJ2-1 TRBV9 CASSVQAGAVVGNEQFF TGTGCCAGCAGCGTCCAAGCGGGAGCAGTGGTTGGTAATGAGCAGTTCTTC
NA NA TRBJ2-7 TRBV30 CAWAERHEQYF TGTGCCTGGGCCGAGAGGCACGAGCAGTACTTC